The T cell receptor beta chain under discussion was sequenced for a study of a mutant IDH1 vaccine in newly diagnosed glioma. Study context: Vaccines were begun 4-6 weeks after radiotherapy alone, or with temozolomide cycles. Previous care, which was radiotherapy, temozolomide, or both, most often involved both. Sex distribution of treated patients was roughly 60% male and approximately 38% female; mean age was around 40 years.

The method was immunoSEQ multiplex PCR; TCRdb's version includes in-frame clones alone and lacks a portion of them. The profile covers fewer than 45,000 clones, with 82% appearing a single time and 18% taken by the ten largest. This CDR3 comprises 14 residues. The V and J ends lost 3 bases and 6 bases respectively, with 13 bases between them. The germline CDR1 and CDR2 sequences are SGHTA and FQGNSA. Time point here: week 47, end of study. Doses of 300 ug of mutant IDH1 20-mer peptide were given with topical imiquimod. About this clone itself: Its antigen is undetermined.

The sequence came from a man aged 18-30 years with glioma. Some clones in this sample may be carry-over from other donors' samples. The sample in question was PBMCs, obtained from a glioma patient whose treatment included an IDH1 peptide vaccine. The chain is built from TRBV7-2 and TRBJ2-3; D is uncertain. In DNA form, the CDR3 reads TGTGCCAGCAGCTTCGCGCTTTTGGGGGATACGCAGTATTTT. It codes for CASSFALLGDTQYF.